The clone carrying this T cell receptor (beta chain) turned up a few times. The source of the sample is a study of response to subunit inactivated influenza vaccine. TCRdb independently ran MiXCR on the RT-PCR reads; one entry per CDR3 protein. This sample yields fewer than 700,000 distinct CDR3 sequences, of which 10% to 15% are seen a single time; roughly 13% belongs to the top ten. J lost 1 base, V lost 2 bases, and 3 bases had no gene match. Per germline, CDR1 SNHLY and CDR2 FYNNEI. The CDR3 runs to 15 residues. Sequenced material: PBMCs from blood, taken roughly 46 days after vaccination. The rearrangement uses TRBV2 and TRBJ2-7, with 9 nucleotides matching TRBD2. This receptor was identified in a man aged 45 to 65 who received an inactivated influenza vaccine. CDR3 sequence reads: CASSESSGKSYEQYF. In nucleotides, the CDR3 is TGTGCCAGCAGTGAATCTAGCGGGAAATCCTACGAGCAGTACTTC.